The clone carrying this T cell receptor beta chain occurred a few times. The same CDR3 can be traced to other DNA sequences in this sample. This sample is part of a study of beta chain features in type 1 diabetes. Every bit of the isolated RNA underwent reverse transcription, so sequencing read expressed TCRB transcripts. Produced via immunoSEQ multiplex PCR; TCRdb's table is partial and in-frame only. The sample lists some 410,000 clones, 14% occurring once. The CDR3 length is 11 residues. From germline, CDR1 is ENHRY and CDR2 SYGVKD. V was clipped by 6 bases and J by 5 bases, with 7 bases between them.

This chain connects TRBV10-3 to TRBJ2-5; D uncertain. The material sequenced was naive CD4+ T cells from blood. The sequence was obtained from a man aged 30-40 years in good health. Written as DNA, the CDR3 is TGTGCCATCAGGGGTGGGGAGACCCAGTACTTC. Residues: CAIRGGETQYF.